These 11 T cell receptor beta chains share one sample of origin, sequenced in a study of T cell responses to AZD1222 COVID-19 vaccine. Sequencing was performed with immunoSEQ multiplex PCR; in TCRdb, only in-frame clones are kept and a portion is missing. The sample yields 130,000 or so clones, 90% seen once. The sample consisted of peripheral blood, taken on day 0 of AZD1222 vaccination. Receptors were obtained from an adult in good health.

The chain links TRBV29-1 to TRBJ1-1; unclear D gene. Germline loops: CDR1 SQVTM, CDR2 ANQGSEA. CDR3 length equals 11 residues. V was trimmed by 0 bases and J by 8 bases, leaving 7 bases between them. CDR3 sequence: CSVEDAREAFF. Written as DNA, the CDR3 is TGCAGCGTTGAAGACGCTCGGGAAGCTTTCTTT.

Of note for this clone: At the DNA level, this CDR3 is encoded by other sequences in the same sample as well. V and J are TRBV19 and TRBJ2-1, with D possibly matching TRBD1 (6 bases). The CDR3 runs to 15 residues. The germline V gene has CDR1 LNHDA and CDR2 SQIVND (reference sequence). V lost 5 bases, J lost 0 bases, and 11 bases lay in between. CDR3 loop: CASSPDRSSYNEQFF. DNA of the CDR3: TGTGCCAGTAGTCCCGACAGGAGCTCCTACAATGAGCAGTTCTTC.

CDR3 in DNA: TGTGCCAGCAGCTTAGCGGTAGGGAGGGGCAATGAGCAGTTCTTC. This translates into CASSLAVGRGNEQFF. V and J are TRBV7-9 and TRBJ2-1; 7 bases match TRBD2. The CDR3 is 15 residues long. V trimming: 0 bases; J trimming: 6 bases; junction bases outside the gene matches: 5. Germline CDR1 is SEHNR and CDR2 is FQNEAQ (reference sequence).

The chain carries TRBV7-2 and TRBJ1-2, with 7 bases matching TRBD1. Per germline, CDR1 SGHTA and CDR2 FQGNSA. The CDR3 runs 14 residues. With 4 bases clipped from V and 2 bases from J, the junction kept 4 bases outside the gene matches. In DNA, the CDR3 is TGTGCCAGCAGCTCGGGGACAGAAAACTATGGCTACACCTTC. Its protein product is CASSSGTENYGYTF.

In this sample, this clone turned up once. The chain has TRBV12-5 and TRBJ1-5; the D gene is possibly TRBD1 (5 bases). Trimming removed 4 bases from V and 2 bases from J, with 6 bases in between. The CDR3 has 13 residues. Germline V CDR1 and CDR2: LGHNT, FRNRAP. CDR3 residues: CASGSTGNQPQHF. The CDR3 region has the DNA TGTGCTAGTGGTTCGACAGGCAATCAGCCCCAGCATTTT.

The chain has TRBV5-1 and TRBJ2-7; tentatively, D is TRBD1 (5 bases). The CDR3 runs 15 residues. Trimming shortened V by 1 base and J by 2 bases, and 13 bases separated the two germline ends. Germline CDR1 reads SGHRS; CDR2 reads YFSETQ. Here the CDR3 reads CASSLSTGITYEQYF. The CDR3 DNA sequence: TGCGCCAGCAGCTTGAGCACAGGTATTACCTACGAGCAGTACTTC.

Only one count was recorded for this clone. V and J are TRBV5-3 and TRBJ1-4; TRBD1 is a possible D gene (5 bases). TRBV5-3 is labeled an ORF, and its function is uncertain. The CDR3 has 14 residues. V gave up 4 bases and J gave up 4 bases, with 11 bases separating them. Written as DNA, the CDR3 is TGTGCCAGAAGCCCGGGACGGCATAATGAAAAACTGTTTTTT. Translating gives CARSPGRHNEKLFF.

V is TRBV7-3 and J is TRBJ1-1, with TRBD1 matching 7 bases. Germline values: CDR1 SGHTA, CDR2 FQGTGA. The V gene end was trimmed by 5 bases and the J gene end by 5 bases; junction bases not matched to a gene: 8. CDR3 length: 14 residues. The CDR3 spells CASSLQGDKTEAFF. The CDR3 region has the DNA TGTGCCAGCAGCCTCCAGGGGGACAAAACTGAAGCTTTCTTT.

J is TRBJ1-5 and V is TRBV6-2 or TRBV6-3; 12 nucleotides agree with TRBD1. Germline V gene lookup returns CDR1 MNHEY and CDR2 SVGEGT. J gave up 3 bases and V 2 bases, and 8 bases lay outside the gene matches. The CDR3 extends over 18 amino acids. CDR3 loop: CASSYVGQGALHNQPQHF. The CDR3 nucleotides read TGTGCCAGCAGTTACGTGGGACAGGGGGCTCTACACAATCAGCCCCAGCATTTT.

The chain is built from TRBV10-3 and TRBJ2-1; 7 bases match TRBD2. This CDR3 has 15 amino acids. Germline lookup yields CDR1 ENHRY and CDR2 SYGVKD. The junction had 10 bases not matched to a gene; V was cut back by 4 bases and J by 7 bases. DNA for the CDR3: TGTGCCATCAGTGCAAATAGCGGGTTTTCTAATGAGCAGTTCTTC. Residues: CAISANSGFSNEQFF.

The chain carries TRBV14 and TRBJ1-2, with D possibly TRBD1 on 6 matching bases. Germline CDR1 and CDR2: SGHDN and FVKESK. Trimming took off 6 bases at V and 1 base at J, with 9 bases between the two ends. The CDR3 spans 13 residues. The CDR3 loop reads CASRKGVNYGYTF. CDR3 coding DNA: TGTGCCAGCAGGAAGGGGGTTAACTATGGCTACACCTTC.